The entry below gives a single T cell receptor (beta chain) sequence along with its context. The data were taken from a study of graft-versus-host responses after intestinal transplantation. Data came from immunoSEQ multiplex PCR; TCRdb stores just in-frame clones and leaves some out. Here the sample spans around 30,000 clones, over 80% being singletons. Germline loops: CDR1 SQVTM, CDR2 ANQGSEA. V dropped 6 bases and J dropped 7; count of bases not matched to a gene: 5. This CDR3 is 12 amino acids long. The sequence was collected from a human patient who received an intestinal transplant, so some T cells may come from the graft donor. V gene TRBV29-1 combines with J gene TRBJ1-2, with 10 bases matching TRBD1. This specimen consisted of PBMCs, obtained 28 days after intestinal transplant. CDR3 sequence reads: CSVRQGARGYTF. The CDR3 bases are TGCAGCGTCCGACAGGGGGCGCGTGGCTACACCTTC.